The 27 T cell receptor beta chains presented below share a single source sample, sequenced in a study of CD8 T cells in Susac syndrome. With random hexamers, reverse transcription was performed on 0.5 to 1 ug of RNA. MiXCR was run by TCRdb on the immunoSEQ multiplex PCR reads, yielding one entry per CDR3 protein. Seen here are about 300,000 distinct CDR3 sequences, around 92% observed once, and the top ten hold about 0.063%. Input material: CD4+ T cells from PBMCs. All receptors come from a human donor with multiple sclerosis.

This rearrangement joins TRBV7-9 to TRBJ1-1; D not certain. CDR3 length: 16 residues. V was trimmed by 1 base and J by 5 bases, leaving 17 bases between them. Germline CDR1 is SEHNR and CDR2 is FQNEAQ (reference sequence). CDR3 amino acids: CASSLDQVRGRTEAFF. The CDR3 DNA is TGTGCCAGCAGCTTAGATCAAGTTCGAGGGAGAACTGAAGCTTTCTTT.

The count of this clonotype is one. The chain couples TRBV30 to TRBJ1-2; 7 nucleotides agree with TRBD1. V lost 1 base and J lost 8; bases outside the gene matches: 10. This CDR3 region has 14 residues. Germline lookup yields CDR1 GTSNPN and CDR2 SVGIG (reference sequence). The CDR3 here is CAWSGKARGEGYTF. The CDR3 DNA follows: TGTGCCTGGAGTGGTAAGGCCAGGGGGGAAGGCTACACCTTC.

The J gene is TRBJ2-4, the V gene TRBV19; D not certain. Germline CDR1 and CDR2: LNHDA and SQIVND (reference sequence). This CDR3 has 13 amino acids. Trimming cost V 8 bases and J 2 bases, with 10 bases left between them. The CDR3 bases are TGTGCCAGTCATCGGGTTACCAAAAACATTCAGTACTTC. Translating it yields CASHRVTKNIQYF. Based on the CDR3 plus reference TRBV19 and TRBJ2-4, the full variable domain is DGGITQSPKYLFRKEGQNVTLSCEQNLNHDAMYWYRQDPGQGLRLIYYSQIVNDFQKGDIAEGYSVSREKKESFPLTVTSAQKNPTAFYLCASHRVTKNIQYFGAGTRLSVL.

This clonotype came up once. This chain joins TRBV2 and TRBJ2-1; TRBD1 matches 7 bases. Unmatched junction bases numbered 14, after V lost 6 bases and J lost 9 bases. This CDR3 region has 15 residues. CDR1 and CDR2 from the germline V gene are SNHLY and FYNNEI. The CDR3 here is CASRGQWVSTGEQFF. For the CDR3, the DNA is TGTGCCAGCAGGGGACAGTGGGTCTCAACAGGTGAGCAGTTCTTC.

The chain couples TRBV18 to TRBJ2-7; D is unclear. Germline V CDR1 and CDR2: KGHSH, LQKENI. V lost 3 bases to trimming and J lost 3 bases, with 18 bases between them. The CDR3 is 16 residues long. CDR3 in amino acids: CASSPPNHKFYYEQYF. CDR3 nucleotides: TGTGCCAGCTCACCGCCTAATCACAAATTTTACTACGAGCAGTACTTC.

The chain uses TRBV19 and TRBJ2-3; D is ambiguous. The germline V gene encodes CDR1 LNHDA and CDR2 SQIVND (reference sequence). There are 14 residues in the CDR3. Trimming removed 3 bases at V and 3 bases at J, with 10 bases between. DNA of the CDR3: TGTGCCAGTAGTATTGGGGAAGCGACAGATACGCAGTATTTT. It is translated as CASSIGEATDTQYF.

The rearrangement links TRBV7-2 to TRBJ2-1; D is undetermined. CDR1 is SGHTA and CDR2 is FQGNSA in the germline V gene. This CDR3 has 14 residues. V gave up 10 bases and J gave up 1 base, with 14 bases separating them. The CDR3 loop reads CATQTDGSYNEQFF. CDR3 nucleotide sequence: TGTGCCACGCAAACCGATGGGTCCTACAATGAGCAGTTCTTC. Supplemented by reference TRBV7-2 and TRBJ2-1, the full variable domain reads GAGVSQSPSNKVTEKGKDVELRCDPISGHTALYWYRQSLGQGLEFLIYFQGNSAPDKSGLPSDRFSAERTGGSVSTLTIQRTQQEDSAVYLCATQTDGSYNEQFFGPGTRLTVL.

The J gene is TRBJ1-1, the V gene TRBV20-1, with TRBD1 matching 9 bases. J gave up 7 bases and V 0 bases, and 6 bases lay outside the gene matches. The CDR3 is made up of 14 amino acids. Germline assignment: CDR1 DFQATT and CDR2 SNEGSKA (reference sequence). The CDR3 reads CSAREAGTGREAFF. In nucleotides, the CDR3 is TGCAGTGCTAGAGAGGCCGGGACAGGGCGTGAAGCTTTCTTT.

This clonotype was counted a few times. This chain connects TRBV6-1 to TRBJ2-2; 7 nucleotides agree with TRBD1. The CDR3 contains 13 residues. Germline V gene data show CDR1 as MNHNS and CDR2 as SASEGT. V trimming: 7 bases; J trimming: 6 bases; junction bases outside the gene matches: 5. The CDR3 DNA is TGTGCCAGCACCCTCGACAGGGCCGGGGAGCTGTTTTTT. Amino acid sequence: CASTLDRAGELFF.

This chain uses TRBV30 with TRBJ2-5; TRBD1 agrees at 7 bases. With V trimmed by 2 bases and J by 2 bases, 5 bases remained unmatched. Germline V gene data show CDR1 as GTSNPN and CDR2 as SVGIG (reference sequence). The CDR3 covers 14 residues. The CDR3 sequence is CAWSRGRGQETQYF. As DNA, the CDR3 is TGTGCCTGGAGTCGGGGCAGGGGGCAAGAGACCCAGTACTTC.

The rearrangement links TRBV5-6 to TRBJ1-5; D gene uncertain. Trimming removed 1 base from V and 3 bases from J, with 11 bases in between. Germline V gene lookup returns CDR1 SGHDT and CDR2 YYEEEE. The length of the CDR3 is 15 residues. The CDR3 loop is CASSLWTRLNQPQHF. DNA for the CDR3: TGTGCCAGCAGCTTGTGGACCCGGCTCAATCAGCCCCAGCATTTT.

The chain recombines TRBV7-2 with TRBJ2-5, with 7 bases identical to TRBD2. This CDR3 contains 14 residues. Germline V lookup: CDR1 SGHTA, CDR2 FQGNSA. The ends lost 4 bases at V and 5 bases at J; junction bases unmatched: 7. The CDR3 spells CASSSPPGGETQYF. CDR3 nucleotides: TGTGCCAGCAGCTCCCCCCCGGGAGGTGAGACCCAGTACTTC.

This clonotype appeared once. The V call is TRBV12-3 or TRBV12-4, the J call TRBJ2-2, with TRBD2 matching 13 bases. V gave up 6 bases and J gave up 5 bases; unmatched junction bases: 9. The CDR3 loop spans 17 amino acids. The CDR3: CASRSRLAGGGTGELFF. The CDR3 bases are TGTGCCAGCAGATCTCGACTAGCGGGAGGAGGTACCGGGGAGCTGTTTTTT.

The chain carries TRBV28 and TRBJ2-5; 9 bases align to TRBD2. The CDR3 sequence is 21 residues long. The trim removed 2 bases at V and 5 bases at J, leaving 24 bases unmatched. Germline V lookup: CDR1 MDHEN, CDR2 SYDVKM. This CDR3 reads CASSLEGGPSPRLSGRETQYF. The CDR3, as DNA: TGTGCCAGCAGTTTAGAGGGAGGACCAAGCCCACGGTTGAGCGGGAGGGAGACCCAGTACTTC.

The rearrangement links TRBV6-5 to TRBJ2-1; 7 bases line up with TRBD2. This CDR3 spans 15 amino acids. Germline V gene lookup returns CDR1 MNHEY and CDR2 SVGAGI. Losses at the gene ends were 5 bases for V and 0 bases for J; bases not matched to a gene: 4. CDR3 sequence (DNA): TGTGCCAGCAGTCGTAGCGGGCGCTCCTACAATGAGCAGTTCTTC. Translating gives CASSRSGRSYNEQFF.

The DNA of the CDR3 is TGTGCCAGCAGCTTCAACTCCTACGAGCAGTACTTC. Amino acids: CASSFNSYEQYF. V usage is TRBV11-2 and J usage is TRBJ2-7, with no clear D. In germline, CDR1 is SGHAT, CDR2 FQNNGV. Deletions cut 3 bases from V and 0 bases from J, with 3 bases between. The CDR3 is 12 residues long.

The rearrangement joins TRBV5-4 to TRBJ2-3, with D possibly being TRBD2 (6 bases). Germline V gene sequence: CDR1 SGHNT, CDR2 YYREEE (reference sequence). The CDR3 consists of 15 residues. The V end lost 0 bases, the J end lost 4 bases, and 12 bases lay between the germline ends. The DNA of the CDR3 is TGTGCCAGCAGCTTGGGCTCTCGGGGGTCAGATACGCAGTATTTT. Residues: CASSLGSRGSDTQYF.

J is TRBJ1-2 and V is TRBV5-1, with TRBD1 as a possible D gene (5 bases). V lost 4 bases and J 5 bases, leaving 12 bases between the germline ends. The germline CDR1 and CDR2 sequences are SGHRS and YFSETQ. The CDR3 has 13 residues. For the CDR3, the DNA is TGCGCCAGCAGCCCTGACAGCGTTTATGGCTACACCTTC. Translation: CASSPDSVYGYTF. Complete variable domain (other parts from reference TRBV5-1 and TRBJ1-2): KAGVTQTPRYLIKTRGQQVTLSCSPISGHRSVSWYQQTPGQGLQFLFEYFSETQRNKGNFPGRFSGRQFSNSRSEMNVSTLELGDSALYLCASSPDSVYGYTFGSGTRLTVV.

The rearrangement joins TRBV6-5 to TRBJ1-4, with TRBD1 as a possible D gene (6 bases). The CDR3 sequence is 15 residues long. Germline CDR1 and CDR2: MNHEY and SVGAGI. V was clipped by 8 bases and J by 0 bases, with 13 bases between them. This CDR3 reads CASGPEGATNEKLFF. The CDR3 DNA reads TGTGCCAGCGGTCCGGAGGGGGCAACTAATGAAAAACTGTTTTTT.

The table lists this clonotype with a count of one. This chain uses TRBV29-1 with TRBJ1-2; tentative D call: TRBD1 (5 bases). The CDR3 is made up of 17 amino acids. CDR1 is SQVTM, CDR2 ANQGSEA, per germline. Trimming cost V 0 bases and J 5 bases, with 22 bases left between them. The CDR3 DNA reads as TGCAGCGTTGAAGATCTAGGAGGGTTAGGGGCGGCGTATGGCTACACCTTC. Amino acid sequence: CSVEDLGGLGAAYGYTF.

This chain links TRBV14 with TRBJ1-5; no clear D gene. V was shortened by 5 bases and J by 4 bases, with 6 bases between the two germline ends. The CDR3 runs 12 residues. Germline CDR1 and CDR2: SGHDN and FVKESK. CDR3 loop: CASSGVNQPQHF. CDR3 bases: TGTGCCAGCAGCGGGGTAAATCAGCCCCAGCATTTT.

This rearrangement joins TRBV6-2 or TRBV6-3 to TRBJ1-5; tentatively, D is TRBD1 (5 bases). The CDR3 contains 21 residues. The V end was cut by 5 bases, the J end by 0 bases, with 29 bases between. In germline, CDR1 is MNHEY, CDR2 SVGEGT. CDR3 DNA: TGTGCCAGCAGTCAAGGTGGGGGTTCGGCCAGCCTTGCCCCTAGCAATCAGCCCCAGCATTTT. Translated: CASSQGGGSASLAPSNQPQHF.

The J gene is TRBJ1-2, the V gene TRBV28, with a tentative D call TRBD1 (6 bases). The CDR3 sequence is 12 residues long. Between the trimmed V and J ends, which lost 10 bases and 13 bases, there was a span of 22 bases. CDR1 is MDHEN, CDR2 SYDVKM, per germline. The CDR3 protein is CATYLDGGRVTF. DNA for the CDR3: TGTGCCACCTACCTCGACGGGGGGCGGGTCACCTTC.

The chain uses TRBV29-1 and TRBJ1-6; no clear D gene. Per germline, CDR1 SQVTM and CDR2 ANQGSEA. The CDR3 runs to 13 residues. Trimming left V 8 bases short and J 7 bases short, with 15 bases between. CDR3 nucleotide sequence: TGCAGCATCCAGACGGGAGGGAATTCACCCCTCCACTTT. It codes for CSIQTGGNSPLHF.

This chain joins TRBV18 and TRBJ2-1, with 8 positions matching TRBD2. The V segment lost 3 bases and the J segment 3 bases; nucleotides outside the gene matches: 1. The CDR3 is made up of 14 amino acids. Germline assignment: CDR1 KGHSH and CDR2 LQKENI. The CDR3 reads CASSPSGGYNEQFF. The CDR3 coding sequence is TGTGCCAGCTCACCGAGCGGGGGCTACAATGAGCAGTTCTTC.

The chain employs TRBV3-1 and TRBJ1-5; D unresolved. The ends were cut back, 0 bases at V and 2 bases at J, with 8 bases in the middle. In germline, CDR1 is LGHDT, CDR2 YNNKEL (reference sequence). This CDR3 contains 15 residues. In DNA form, the CDR3 reads TGTGCCAGCAGCCAAGATCACGACGGCAATCAGCCCCAGCATTTT. This sequence encodes CASSQDHDGNQPQHF.

The V and J genes are TRBV9 and TRBJ2-5, with TRBD2 matching 9 bases. The V gene's germline CDR1 is SGDLS and CDR2 YYNGEE. The CDR3 spans 17 residues. V was pared by 0 bases and J by 5 bases, with 11 bases of the junction left unmatched. DNA of the CDR3: TGTGCCAGCAGCGTAGAAATTGGCGGGAGGGCCCGGGAGACCCAGTACTTC. Protein product: CASSVEIGGRARETQYF.